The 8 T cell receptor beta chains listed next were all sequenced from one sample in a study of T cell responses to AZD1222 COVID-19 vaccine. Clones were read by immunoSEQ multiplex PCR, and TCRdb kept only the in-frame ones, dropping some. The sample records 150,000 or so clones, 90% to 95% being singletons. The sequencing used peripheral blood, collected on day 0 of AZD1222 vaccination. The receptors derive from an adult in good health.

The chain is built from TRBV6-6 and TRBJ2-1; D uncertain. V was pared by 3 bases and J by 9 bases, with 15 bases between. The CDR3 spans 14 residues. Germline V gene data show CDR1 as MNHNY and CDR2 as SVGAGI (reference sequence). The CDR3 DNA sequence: TGTGCCAGCAGTTATTCCCTTTTAGTAGTTGAGCAGTTCTTC. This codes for CASSYSLLVVEQFF.

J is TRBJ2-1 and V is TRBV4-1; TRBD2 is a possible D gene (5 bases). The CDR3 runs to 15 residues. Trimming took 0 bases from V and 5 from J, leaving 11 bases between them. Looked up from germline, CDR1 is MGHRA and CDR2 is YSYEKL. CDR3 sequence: CASSQDSPGNNEQFF. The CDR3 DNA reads TGCGCCAGCAGCCAAGATTCTCCGGGAAACAATGAGCAGTTCTTC.

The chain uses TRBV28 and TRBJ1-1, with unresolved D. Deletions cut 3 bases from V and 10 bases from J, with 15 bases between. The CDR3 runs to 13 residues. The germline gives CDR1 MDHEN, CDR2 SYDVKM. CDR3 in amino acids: CASSFSGAQPAFF. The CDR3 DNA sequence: TGTGCCAGCAGTTTCTCGGGCGCTCAGCCAGCTTTCTTT.

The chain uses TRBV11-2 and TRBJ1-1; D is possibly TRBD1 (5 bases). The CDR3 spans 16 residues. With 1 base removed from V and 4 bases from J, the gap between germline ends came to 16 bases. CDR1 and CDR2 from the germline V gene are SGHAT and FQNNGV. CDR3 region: CASSLALGRVGTEAFF. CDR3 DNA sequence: TGTGCCAGCAGCTTAGCGTTGGGCAGGGTGGGCACTGAAGCTTTCTTT.

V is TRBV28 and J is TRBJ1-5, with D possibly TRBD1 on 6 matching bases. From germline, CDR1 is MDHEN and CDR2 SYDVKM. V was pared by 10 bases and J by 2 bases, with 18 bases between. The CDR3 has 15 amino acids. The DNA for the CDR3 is TGTGCCACCACGAGCCAGGGGAAAGGCAATCAGCCCCAGCATTTT. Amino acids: CATTSQGKGNQPQHF.

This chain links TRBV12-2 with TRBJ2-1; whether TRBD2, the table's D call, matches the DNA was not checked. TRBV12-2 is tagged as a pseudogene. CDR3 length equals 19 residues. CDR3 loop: CASRTPGLAGGGFRNEQFF. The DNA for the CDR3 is TGTGCAAGTCGCACTCCGGGACTAGCGGGAGGGGGGTTTCGCAATGAGCAGTTCTTC.

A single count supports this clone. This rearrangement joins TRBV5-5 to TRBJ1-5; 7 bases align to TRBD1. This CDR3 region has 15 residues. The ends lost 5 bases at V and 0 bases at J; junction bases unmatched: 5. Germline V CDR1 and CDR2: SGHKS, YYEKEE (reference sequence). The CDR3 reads CASSRDRASNQPQHF. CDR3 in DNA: TGTGCCAGCAGTAGAGACAGGGCTAGCAATCAGCCCCAGCATTTT.

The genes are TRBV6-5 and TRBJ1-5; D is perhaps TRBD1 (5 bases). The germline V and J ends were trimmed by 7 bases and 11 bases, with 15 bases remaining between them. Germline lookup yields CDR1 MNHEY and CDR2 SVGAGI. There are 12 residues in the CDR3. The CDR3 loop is CASNRVGGAQHF. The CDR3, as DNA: TGTGCCAGCAATAGGGTCGGGGGGGCCCAGCATTTT.